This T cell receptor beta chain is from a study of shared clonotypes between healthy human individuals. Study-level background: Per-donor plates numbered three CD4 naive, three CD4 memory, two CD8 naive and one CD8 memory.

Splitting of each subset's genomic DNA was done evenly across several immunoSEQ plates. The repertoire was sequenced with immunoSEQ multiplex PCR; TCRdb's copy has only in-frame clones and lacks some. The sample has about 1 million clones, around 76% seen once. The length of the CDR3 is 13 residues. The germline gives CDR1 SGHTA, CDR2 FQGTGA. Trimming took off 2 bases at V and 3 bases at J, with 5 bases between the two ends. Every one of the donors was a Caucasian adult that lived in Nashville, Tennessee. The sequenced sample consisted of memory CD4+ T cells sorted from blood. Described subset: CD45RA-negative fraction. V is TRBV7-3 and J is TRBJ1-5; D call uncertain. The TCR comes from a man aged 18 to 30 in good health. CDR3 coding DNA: TGTGCCAGCAGCTTAGGGAACAATCAGCCCCAGCATTTT. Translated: CASSLGNNQPQHF.